Listed below are T cell receptor beta chains from one sample, sequenced in a study of T cell responses to AZD1222 COVID-19 vaccine. Data came from immunoSEQ multiplex PCR; TCRdb stores just in-frame clones and leaves some out. The sample records 110,000 or so clones, 70% to 90% being singletons. The sequenced sample was peripheral blood, obtained on day 0 of AZD1222 vaccination. These receptors originate from an adult in good health. The CDR3 runs from the conserved cysteine through the conserved F or W. D genes are given only for firm matches. The listing skips clone size in some rows; elsewhere it reads once, few, many or a size class.

d_gene	v_gene	j_gene	abundance	CDR3nt	CDR3aa
TRBD2	TRBV7-9	TRBJ2-1	-	TGTGCCAGCCGACCCGGACTAGCGGGAGGAAGCTCCTACAATGAGCAGTTCTTC	CASRPGLAGGSSYNEQFF
TRBD1	TRBV10-3	TRBJ1-2	-	TGTGCCATCAGTGCCACAGGGGGCGAGTATGGCTACACCTTC	CAISATGGEYGYTF
-	TRBV5-8	TRBJ2-5	-	TGTGCCAGCAGCTTGGAAGTAGTCCTGGAGGGTACCCAGTACTTC	CASSLEVVLEGTQYF
TRBD1	TRBV19	TRBJ1-4	-	TGTGCCAGTAGTGTCCCCGGGACAGGGGTACCTAATGAAAAACTGTTTTTT	CASSVPGTGVPNEKLFF
-	TRBV4-1	TRBJ1-3	-	TGCGCCAGCAGCCAAGATTGGCACACCATATATTTT	CASSQDWHTIYF
TRBD1	TRBV29-1	TRBJ1-4	few	TGCAGCGTTAAGGGACAGCCTAATGAAAAACTGTTTTTT	CSVKGQPNEKLFF
TRBD1	TRBV6-2/TRBV6-3	TRBJ1-1	-	TGTGCCAGCAGTTACTCGAGACAGGGTTTCACTGAAGCTTTCTTT	CASSYSRQGFTEAFF
-	TRBV9	TRBJ1-6	-	TGTGCCAGCAGCTTTGACCCCCTCAACCCAACGCCCCTCCACTTT	CASSFDPLNPTPLHF
-	TRBV6-2/TRBV6-3	TRBJ2-7	-	TGTGCCAGCAGTTACATGGCGGTCTACGAGCAGTACTTC	CASSYMAVYEQYF
-	TRBV11-2	TRBJ1-6	-	TGTGCCAGCAGCTTAACGGGGTGGAATTCACCCCTCCACTTT	CASSLTGWNSPLHF
-	TRBV9	TRBJ1-1	-	TGTGCCAGCAGCGTAGCTGGCGGGAACACTGAAGCTTTCTTT	CASSVAGGNTEAFF
-	TRBV4-2	TRBJ1-3	-	TGTGCCAGCAGCCGCGAGAGCAGGTCTGGAAACACCATATATTTT	CASSRESRSGNTIYF
TRBD1	TRBV7-3	TRBJ2-1	once	TGTGCCAGCAGCCCTAGCACCGGGACAGGGGGTCGGAATGAGCAGTTCTTC	CASSPSTGTGGRNEQFF
TRBD1	TRBV10-1	TRBJ1-5	-	TGCGCCAGCAGTTACAGGGGATGGGGCAATCAGCCCCAGCATTTT	CASSYRGWGNQPQHF
TRBD1	TRBV5-1	TRBJ2-7	-	TGCGCCAGCAGCTTGGGGACAGGGGCATTGATGGACCACGAGCAGTACTTC	CASSLGTGALMDHEQYF
TRBD1	TRBV6-1	TRBJ2-7	few	TGTGCCAGCAGTGAGGGGACAGCCTTCGCCTACGAGCAGTACTTC	CASSEGTAFAYEQYF
-	TRBV5-1	TRBJ2-2	-	TGCGCCAGCAGCTTGCCCCAGGGCACCGGGGAGCTGTTTTTT	CASSLPQGTGELFF
-	TRBV7-3	TRBJ1-2	few	TGTGCCAGCAGCGCAACAGTGGGCTATGGCTACACCTTC	CASSATVGYGYTF
-	TRBV29-1	TRBJ1-4	-	TGCAGCGCGGGGACGAAGGAAAAACTGTTTTTT	CSAGTKEKLFF
-	TRBV5-6	TRBJ2-1	once	TGTGCCAGCAGCTTCGGGGGGCCCTACAATGAGCAGTTCTTC	CASSFGGPYNEQFF
-	TRBV30	TRBJ1-2	-	TGTGCCTGGAGTGTACTTGGATATGGCTACACCTTC	CAWSVLGYGYTF
-	TRBV7-2	TRBJ2-7	-	TGTGCCAGCAGCTTGGCTCGGGCCGGCAGCTCCTACGAGCAGTACTTC	CASSLARAGSSYEQYF
-	TRBV20-1	TRBJ2-5	few	TGCAGTGCTAGTTCTGAGACCCAGTACTTC	CSASSETQYF
-	TRBV9	TRBJ2-6	-	TGTGCCAGCAGCCCCCCCTCTGGGGCCAACGTCCTGACTTTC	CASSPPSGANVLTF
-	TRBV6-5	TRBJ2-7	few	TGTGCCAGCAGAACTAGGAACGAGCAGTACTTC	CASRTRNEQYF
-	TRBV3-1/TRBV3-2	TRBJ2-7	-	TGTGCCAGCAGCCTGACCGCGTCCGGCAACGAGCAGTACTTC	CASSLTASGNEQYF
-	TRBV5-6	TRBJ1-2	once	TGTGCCAGCAGCCCAACATCGGACTATGGCTACACCTTC	CASSPTSDYGYTF
-	TRBV7-2	TRBJ2-7	few	TGTGCCAGCAGCTTACGGGACGGTTTACGGGAGCAGTACTTC	CASSLRDGLREQYF
-	TRBV5-8	TRBJ1-5	few	TGTGCCAGCATAACTACAGGGAATCAGCCCCAGCATTTT	CASITTGNQPQHF
-	TRBV5-1	TRBJ1-3	few	TGCGCCAGCAGCGAACAGGGCTCCGGAAACACCATATATTTT	CASSEQGSGNTIYF
-	TRBV12-5	TRBJ1-1	few	TGTGCTAGTGGACATGGACGCCGGGACACTGAAGCTTTCTTT	CASGHGRRDTEAFF
-	TRBV7-8	TRBJ2-1	medium-sized	TGTGCCAGCAGCTTAGTTTGGGTAGTTAGCAATGAGCAGTTCTTC	CASSLVWVVSNEQFF
-	TRBV6-5	TRBJ2-3	few	TGTGCCAGCGAAGGGAGAATTGCTCCTTATACGCAGTATTTT	CASEGRIAPYTQYF
-	TRBV29-1	TRBJ2-6	-	TGCAGCGTTGAATTGGGCTCTGGGGCCAACGTCCTGACTTTC	CSVELGSGANVLTF
-	TRBV7-2	TRBJ2-7	-	TGTGCCAGCAGCTTAGAGATTACCTACGAGCAGTACTTC	CASSLEITYEQYF
-	TRBV28	TRBJ1-4	-	TGTGCCAGCAGCCGCGGCGCTAATGAAAAACTGTTTTTT	CASSRGANEKLFF
-	TRBV27	TRBJ1-4	-	TGTGCCAGCAGTTCCTCGGCAGCTGAAAAACTGTTTTTT	CASSSSAAEKLFF
-	TRBV5-5	TRBJ2-1	-	TGTGCCAGCAGCTTGGCGGCCTTAGGATACAATGAGCAGTTCTTC	CASSLAALGYNEQFF
-	TRBV30	TRBJ2-7	once	TGTGCCTGGACCCACCCGACGGTTAGCTCCTACGAGCAGTACTTC	CAWTHPTVSSYEQYF
-	TRBV19	TRBJ1-2	-	TGTGCCAGTAAAACGGCTCATGGCTACACCTTC	CASKTAHGYTF
TRBD1	TRBV27	TRBJ1-5	-	TGTGCCAGCAGTCCGCGCTTAGGGACAGGCAATCAGCCCCAGCATTTT	CASSPRLGTGNQPQHF
-	TRBV2	TRBJ2-2	-	TGTGCCAGCAGAAGCCAGCGGAGCATCCTGAACACCGGGGAGCTGTTTTTT	CASRSQRSILNTGELFF
-	TRBV28	TRBJ1-6	-	TGTGCCAGCAGTTTACACCCTTCTCATAATTCACCCCTCCACTTT	CASSLHPSHNSPLHF
-	TRBV19	TRBJ1-5	-	TGTGCCGGAGCCTCTAGAGGGGGGGCTCAGCCCCAGCATTTT	CAGASRGGAQPQHF
-	TRBV4-2	TRBJ1-1	once	TGTGCCAGCAGCCCCCCAGGGACCACCACTGAAGCTTTCTTT	CASSPPGTTTEAFF
-	TRBV19	TRBJ1-5	-	TGTGCCAGTAGTATAGCCCGGAGTCCGGGCCCGGTAGGTCAGCCCCAGCATTTT	CASSIARSPGPVGQPQHF
TRBD2	TRBV5-1	TRBJ2-5	-	TGCGCCAGCAGCATAGGACTAGCGGGAGAGGAGTACTTC	CASSIGLAGEEYF
TRBD2	TRBV5-1	TRBJ2-1	-	TGCGCCAGCAGCTCCCTTACTAGCGGGGGGAACAATGAGCAGTTCTTC	CASSSLTSGGNNEQFF
-	TRBV28	TRBJ1-4	-	TGTGCCAGCAGTTTAGGCGGTGCAACTAATGAAAAACTGTTTTTT	CASSLGGATNEKLFF
TRBD2	TRBV4-3	TRBJ2-2	-	TGCGCCAGCAGCCAACTAGCGGGAGGGGCCGGGGAGCTGTTTTTT	CASSQLAGGAGELFF
TRBD1	TRBV28	TRBJ2-1	few	TGTGCCACCGGAGGGGCCGGGACAGGGTACAATGAGCAGTTCTTC	CATGGAGTGYNEQFF
TRBD2	TRBV7-8	TRBJ2-3	-	TGTGCCAGCAGCCTAGCGGCCCGACTAGCGGGAGTTGATACGCAGTATTTT	CASSLAARLAGVDTQYF
-	TRBV6-2/TRBV6-3	TRBJ1-2	-	TGTGCCAGCAGTTACAACGGACAGAGTAACTATGGCTACACCTTC	CASSYNGQSNYGYTF
TRBD1	TRBV19	TRBJ1-2	-	TGTGCCAGTAGTATCTCAAGGACAGGCCTTAATGGCTACACCTTC	CASSISRTGLNGYTF
TRBD1	TRBV7-9	TRBJ2-1	-	TGTGCCAGCAGTCCCGGGACAGGGGTCGCGAATGAGCAGTTCTTC	CASSPGTGVANEQFF